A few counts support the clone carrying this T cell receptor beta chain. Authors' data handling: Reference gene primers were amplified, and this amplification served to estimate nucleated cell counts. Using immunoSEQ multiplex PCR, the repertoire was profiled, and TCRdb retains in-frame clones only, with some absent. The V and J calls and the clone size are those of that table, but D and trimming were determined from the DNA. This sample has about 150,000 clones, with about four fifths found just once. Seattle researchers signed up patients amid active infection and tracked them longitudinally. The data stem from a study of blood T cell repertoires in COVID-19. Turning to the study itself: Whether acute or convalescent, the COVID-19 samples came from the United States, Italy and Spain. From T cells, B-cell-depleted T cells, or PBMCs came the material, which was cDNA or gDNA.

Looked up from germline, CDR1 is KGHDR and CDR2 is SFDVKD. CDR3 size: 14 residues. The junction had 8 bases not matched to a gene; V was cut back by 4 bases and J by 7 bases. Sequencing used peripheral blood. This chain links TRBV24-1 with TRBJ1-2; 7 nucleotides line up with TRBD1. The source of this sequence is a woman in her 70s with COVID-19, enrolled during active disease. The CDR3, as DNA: TGTGCCACCAGTGAGACGACAGGGAATGGTGGCTACACCTTC. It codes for CATSETTGNGGYTF.